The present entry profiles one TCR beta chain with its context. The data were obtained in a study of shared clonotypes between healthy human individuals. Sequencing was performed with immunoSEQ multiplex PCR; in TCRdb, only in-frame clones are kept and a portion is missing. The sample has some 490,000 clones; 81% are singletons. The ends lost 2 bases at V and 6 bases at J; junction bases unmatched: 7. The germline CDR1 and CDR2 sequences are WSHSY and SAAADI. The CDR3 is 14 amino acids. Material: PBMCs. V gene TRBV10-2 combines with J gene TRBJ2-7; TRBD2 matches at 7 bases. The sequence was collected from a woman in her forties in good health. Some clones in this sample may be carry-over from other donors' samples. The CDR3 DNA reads TGCGCCAGCAGTGAGAGAACCGGCGGGAGCGAGCAGTACTTC. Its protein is CASSERTGGSEQYF.